The rows below give T cell receptor beta chains drawn from one sample of a study of identical twins. TCRdb processed the 5' RACE reads anew with MiXCR; each CDR3 protein has one entry. The data hold approximately 300,000 distinct CDR3 sequences, with roughly 9.8% observed a single time. A further study also used this sample, focusing on yellow fever vaccine responses in identical twins.

Material for sequencing was CD8+ T cells sorted from blood. Receptors were obtained from a woman between 18 and 29 years old in good health. CDR3s include the opening cysteine and the closing phenylalanine or tryptophan. The D gene is left open where the match is weak. For some rows the clone size is stated as once, few or many, or as a class when expanded; others skip it.

d_gene | j_gene | v_gene | abundance | CDR3nt | CDR3aa
- | TRBJ2-1 | TRBV7-8 | - | TGTGCCAGCAGCTCAGGACAGAGTGGTGGTGAGCAGTTCTTC | CASSSGQSGGEQFF
TRBD1 | TRBJ2-5 | TRBV3-1 | - | TGTGCCAGCAGCCAAGGACAGGGGGTTATCCAAGAGACCCAGTACTTC | CASSQGQGVIQETQYF
- | TRBJ1-5 | TRBV12-3/TRBV12-4 | - | TGTGCTGGCCGGACCCAGCATTTT | CAGRTQHF
TRBD2 | TRBJ2-3 | TRBV5-6 | few | TGTGCCAGCAGCTTGGCGGCGGGGGAAGGCACAGATACGCAGTATTTT | CASSLAAGEGTDTQYF
- | TRBJ2-7 | TRBV15 | - | TGTGCCACCAGCAGAGATCGAGTAGGGGTCCTCTACGAGCAGTACTTC | CATSRDRVGVLYEQYF
- | TRBJ1-2 | TRBV9 | - | TGTGCCAGCCGAGCAGGCGGATCTAACTATGGCTACACCTTC | CASRAGGSNYGYTF
- | TRBJ2-1 | TRBV4-1 | many | TGCGCCAGCAGCCAAATGAGGGGATTGGATGAGCAGTTCTTC | CASSQMRGLDEQFF
TRBD2 | TRBJ2-3 | TRBV2 | - | TGTGCCAGCAGTGGACTAGCGGGAACCACAGATACGCAGTATTTT | CASSGLAGTTDTQYF
- | TRBJ1-2 | TRBV5-1 | - | TGCGCCAGCAGCTTGGCCGAGGGACTGAGTGGCTACACCTTC | CASSLAEGLSGYTF
- | TRBJ2-7 | TRBV19 | many | TGTGCCAGTGGTGCAGGGGGGATAGGGGAGCAGTACTTC | CASGAGGIGEQYF
TRBD2 | TRBJ2-1 | TRBV20-1 | - | TGCAGTGCGAACCGGGTAGGCGGGGGAGATTACAATGAGCAGTTCTTC | CSANRVGGGDYNEQFF
- | TRBJ2-3 | TRBV11-2 | - | TGTGCCAGCAGCTTAGCGACTGGGGCAGATACGCAGTATTTT | CASSLATGADTQYF
- | TRBJ2-7 | TRBV15 | many | TGTGCCACCAGCCCTCGGCGGGGTGGCTACGAGCAGTACTTC | CATSPRRGGYEQYF
- | TRBJ2-7 | TRBV27 | many | TGTGCCAGCAGTTCCCTCCTCGCTGGGGGTTACGAGCAGTACTTC | CASSSLLAGGYEQYF
- | TRBJ2-7 | TRBV29-1 | many | TGCAGCGTAATTACAACAGGGACCGAGCAGTACTTC | CSVITTGTEQYF